This T cell receptor (beta chain) is from a study of CD8 T cells in Susac syndrome. This clonotype was seen once. Its antigen is still unknown. Germline V CDR1 and CDR2: DFQATT, SNEGSKA (reference sequence). The CDR3 sequence is 14 residues long. V shed 3 bases and J shed 4 bases, with 13 bases lying between them. When the RNA was reverse transcribed, random hexamers were used with an input of 0.5 to 1 ug. Amplification of TCR beta CDR3 used immunoSEQ multiplex PCR across 54 Vbeta and 13 Jbeta. TCRdb called the immunoSEQ multiplex PCR reads again in MiXCR, with one record for every CDR3 protein. The sample consists of around 150,000 distinct CDR3 sequences, 95% of them appearing once. Study-wide results and caveats: The study conceded that relatively few individuals underwent its TCR sequencing and HLA analysis.

The sequenced material came from CD4+ T cells from PBMCs. The chain recombines TRBV20-1 with TRBJ1-3; possible D gene TRBD1, 6 bases. This receptor was obtained from a human donor with Susac syndrome. CDR3 sequence (DNA): TGCAGTGCTAGCCCCTTTGGACAGGGAAACACCATATATTTT. It specifies CSASPFGQGNTIYF.